This entry features one T cell receptor (beta chain) sequence. Its target is not known. Researchers used 5'RACE with constant-segment primers to make TCR alpha and TCR beta cDNA libraries that carry sample barcodes and UMIs. Each CDR3 protein gets one entry after TCRdb re-called the 5' RACE reads with MiXCR. The table has roughly 170,000 distinct CDR3 sequences, about 18% seen once; the top ten hold roughly 3.9%. This entry belongs to a study of T-cell memory formation after mild COVID-19. General study results and limits: Researchers found some responding clones in pre-infection memory, a sign that cross-reactive memory joined. Contracting clones, day 15 to 85, had balanced CD4/CD8, and later expanders favored CD4+.

CDR1 is SGHTA, CDR2 FQGNSA, per germline. The V gene lost 3 bases and the J gene lost 8 bases, with 14 bases spanning the gap. The CDR3 spans 14 residues. Sequencing was done on a sample of PBMCs or a T cell subset sorted from them (not recorded which). The clonotype originates from a man between 18 and 29 years old who had mild COVID-19 (a few samples of this study predate the infection). Cell type and time point are not known. The J gene is TRBJ1-3, the V gene TRBV7-2; tentative D call: TRBD1 (6 bases). In DNA, the CDR3 is TGTGCCAGCAGCTTGGGGCCGAGGGGGGACACCATATATTTT. It is translated as CASSLGPRGDTIYF.